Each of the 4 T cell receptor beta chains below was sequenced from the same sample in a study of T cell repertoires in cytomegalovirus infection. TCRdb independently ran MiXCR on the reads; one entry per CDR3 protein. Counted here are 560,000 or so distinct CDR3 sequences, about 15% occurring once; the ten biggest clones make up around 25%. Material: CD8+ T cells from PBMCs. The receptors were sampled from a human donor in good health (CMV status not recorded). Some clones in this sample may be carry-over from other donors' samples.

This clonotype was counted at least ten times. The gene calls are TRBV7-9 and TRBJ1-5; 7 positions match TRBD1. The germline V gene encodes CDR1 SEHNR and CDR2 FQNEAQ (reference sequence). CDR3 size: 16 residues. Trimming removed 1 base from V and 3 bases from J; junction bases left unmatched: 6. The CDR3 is CASSLDSGQNNQPQHF. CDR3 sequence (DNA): TGTGCCAGCAGCTTAGATTCGGGACAGAACAATCAGCCCCAGCATTTT.

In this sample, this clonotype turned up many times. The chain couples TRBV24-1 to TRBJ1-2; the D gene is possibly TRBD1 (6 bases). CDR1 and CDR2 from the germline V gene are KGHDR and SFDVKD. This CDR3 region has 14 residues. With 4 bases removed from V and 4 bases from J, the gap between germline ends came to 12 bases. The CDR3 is CATSDSDRSYGYTF. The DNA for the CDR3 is TGTGCCACCAGTGACAGTGACAGGTCCTATGGCTACACCTTC.

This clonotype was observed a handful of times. Here the CDR3 DNA reads TGTGCCAGCAGTGTCAACAGGGGCTACAGCTCCTACGAGCAGTACTTC. Its translation: CASSVNRGYSSYEQYF. The chain links TRBV28 to TRBJ2-7; TRBD1 agrees at 7 bases. From germline, CDR1 is MDHEN and CDR2 SYDVKM. There are 16 residues in the CDR3. Trimming at V came to 5 bases and at J to 0 bases, leaving 10 bases not matched to a gene.

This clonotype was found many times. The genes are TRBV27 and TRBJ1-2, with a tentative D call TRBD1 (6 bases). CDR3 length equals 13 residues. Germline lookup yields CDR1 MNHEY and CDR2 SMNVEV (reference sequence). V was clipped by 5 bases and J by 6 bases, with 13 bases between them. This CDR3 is CASSNNRENGYTF. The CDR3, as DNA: TGTGCCAGCAGTAATAACAGGGAGAATGGCTACACCTTC.